A single sample gave rise to the 24 T cell receptor beta chains below, sequenced in a study of cytomegalovirus exposure and HLA in healthy donors. Primers for the PCR totalled 60 Vbeta and 13 Jbeta. Using immunoSEQ multiplex PCR, the repertoire was profiled, and TCRdb retains in-frame clones only, with some absent. The sample lists about 150,000 clones; roughly 68% were seen once. Input material: PBMCs. These receptor sequences come from a man between 60 and 75 years old in good health and CMV-seronegative.

V gene TRBV5-1 combines with J gene TRBJ2-5; 9 nucleotides line up with TRBD1. The V segment lost 3 bases and the J segment 5 bases; nucleotides outside the gene matches: 11. The germline CDR1 and CDR2 sequences are SGHRS and YFSETQ. The CDR3 covers 16 residues. The CDR3 loop is CASSWGPQGAGETQYF. The CDR3 DNA sequence: TGCGCCAGCAGCTGGGGTCCACAGGGGGCTGGCGAGACCCAGTACTTC. Variable domain in full (rest from reference TRBV5-1 and TRBJ2-5): KAGVTQTPRYLIKTRGQQVTLSCSPISGHRSVSWYQQTPGQGLQFLFEYFSETQRNKGNFPGRFSGRQFSNSRSEMNVSTLELGDSALYLCASSWGPQGAGETQYFGPGTRLLVL.

The rearrangement links TRBV11-2 to TRBJ2-3; 7 bases map to TRBD2. Trimming at V came to 0 bases and at J to 1 base, leaving 1 base not matched to a gene. Germline CDR1 is SGHAT and CDR2 is FQNNGV. The CDR3 runs to 15 residues. This CDR3 is CASSLDLAGTDTQYF. CDR3 bases: TGTGCCAGCAGCTTAGATCTAGCGGGCACAGATACGCAGTATTTT. Using reference TRBV11-2 and TRBJ2-3 for the parts outside the CDR3, the full variable domain is EAGVAQSPRYKIIEKRQSVAFWCNPISGHATLYWYQQILGQGPKLLIQFQNNGVVDDSQLPKDRFSAERLKGVDSTLKIQPAKLEDSAVYLCASSLDLAGTDTQYFGPGTRLTVL.

V gene TRBV5-6 combines with J gene TRBJ2-1; no clear D gene. This CDR3 is built from 17 residues. Trimming left V 2 bases short and J 0 bases short, with 15 bases between. The germline V gene has CDR1 SGHDT and CDR2 YYEEEE. For the CDR3, the DNA is TGTGCCAGCAGCTTCCACCTCGCGGCCAGCTCCTACAATGAGCAGTTCTTC. Its translation is CASSFHLAASSYNEQFF. The whole variable domain, filled in from reference TRBV5-6 and TRBJ2-1, reads DAGVTQSPTHLIKTRGQQVTLRCSPKSGHDTVSWYQQALGQGPQFIFQYYEEEERQRGNFPDRFSGHQFPNYSSELNVNALLLGDSALYLCASSFHLAASSYNEQFFGPGTRLTVL.

On this clone: Compared with germline, one end of the junction differs, possibly owing to a read error. The chain is built from TRBV5-1 and TRBJ2-7, with 7 bases aligning to TRBD2. This CDR3 comprises 14 residues. Germline loops: CDR1 SGHRS, CDR2 YFSETQ. DNA for the CDR3: TGCGCCAGCAGCTCCGGGACTACCTCCTTCGAGCAGTACTTC. This translates into CASSSGTTSFEQYF.

The CDR3 here is CASSTYSAERNTIYF. DNA of the CDR3: TGTGCCAGTAGTACCTATTCTGCTGAGAGAAACACCATATATTTT. The rearrangement joins TRBV19 to TRBJ1-3; no reliable D call. The CDR3 runs to 15 residues. In germline, CDR1 is LNHDA, CDR2 SQIVND (reference sequence). Trimming shortened V by 4 bases and J by 5 bases, and 15 bases separated the two germline ends.

The genes are TRBV28 and TRBJ1-1; D ambiguous. The V end was cut by 4 bases, the J end by 3 bases, with 3 bases between. CDR1 and CDR2 (germline): MDHEN, SYDVKM. The CDR3 runs to 11 residues. The CDR3 sequence: CASSSDTEAFF. Here the CDR3 DNA reads TGTGCCAGCAGTTCAGACACTGAAGCTTTCTTT.

This chain uses TRBV5-6 with TRBJ1-1; TRBD1 is a possible D gene (6 bases). CDR3 length equals 14 residues. V lost 2 bases and J 5 bases, leaving 13 bases between the germline ends. Per the germline V gene, CDR1 is SGHDT and CDR2 is YYEEEE. This CDR3 is CASSFFFQGTEAFF. The CDR3, as DNA: TGTGCCAGCAGCTTTTTCTTTCAGGGGACTGAAGCTTTCTTT.

The CDR3 loop reads CASSYVYGEVNQPQHF. The CDR3 nucleotides read TGTGCCAGCAGTTACGTCTACGGGGAGGTGAATCAGCCCCAGCATTTT. This sequence joins TRBV6-6 and TRBJ1-5; D is unclear. Deletions cut 2 bases from V and 4 bases from J, with 15 bases between. Germline V gene lookup returns CDR1 MNHNY and CDR2 SVGAGI (reference sequence). The CDR3 covers 16 residues.

This clone appeared a few times. In DNA, the CDR3 is TGTGCCAGCAGTGAAAGGGGAAGCAATCAGCCCCAGCATTTT. Protein sequence: CASSERGSNQPQHF. This chain connects TRBV6-1 to TRBJ1-5; possibly TRBD1 for D (5 bases). The CDR3 spans 14 residues. In germline, CDR1 is MNHNS, CDR2 SASEGT. Trimming left V 2 bases short and J 1 base short, with 6 bases between.

The chain couples TRBV4-1 to TRBJ1-4, with 7 bases identical to TRBD1. There are 20 residues in the CDR3. Germline CDR1 and CDR2: MGHRA and YSYEKL. V gave up 0 bases and J gave up 5 bases; unmatched junction bases: 18. CDR3 region: CASSQEYLSTLDRQNEKLFF. The CDR3 DNA sequence: TGCGCCAGCAGCCAAGAATACCTTTCAACCCTGGACAGGCAGAATGAAAAACTGTTTTTT.

The rearrangement joins TRBV10-2 to TRBJ2-7, with D possibly matching TRBD1 (6 bases). The CDR3 covers 14 residues. Looked up from germline, CDR1 is WSHSY and CDR2 is SAAADI. V was cut by 6 bases and J by 4 bases, with 16 bases left in between. CDR3 sequence (DNA): TGCGCCAGCAGCGACCGAGTAGGGGGTTACGAGCAGTACTTC. This encodes CASSDRVGGYEQYF.

The chain links TRBV5-4 to TRBJ1-2; D gene uncertain. Per germline, CDR1 SGHNT and CDR2 YYREEE (reference sequence). CDR3 length: 14 residues. The V end was cut by 0 bases, the J end by 4 bases, with 10 bases between. CDR3 sequence: CASSLATDIYGYTF. In DNA, the CDR3 is TGTGCCAGCAGCTTGGCAACAGATATCTATGGCTACACCTTC.

This sequence joins TRBV5-1 and TRBJ2-7; 11 positions match TRBD2. Germline CDR1 and CDR2: SGHRS and YFSETQ. J was trimmed by 5 bases and V by 1 base; bases with no gene match: 8. There are 16 residues in the CDR3. CDR3 sequence: CASSLRPGLAVHEQYF. The DNA for the CDR3 is TGCGCCAGCAGCTTGCGCCCGGGACTAGCGGTACACGAGCAGTACTTC.

V gene TRBV7-9 combines with J gene TRBJ2-2; no clear D. The length of the CDR3 is 15 residues. With 5 bases removed from V and 0 bases from J, the gap between germline ends came to 10 bases. Germline CDR1 is SEHNR and CDR2 is FQNEAQ (reference sequence). CDR3 loop: CASSRSGPNTGELFF. Written as DNA, the CDR3 is TGTGCCAGCAGCCGATCAGGTCCGAACACCGGGGAGCTGTTTTTT.

This clone has a handful of counts. The V and J genes are TRBV5-1 and TRBJ2-7; 7 nucleotides agree with TRBD2. The CDR3 totals 16 residues. The V gene's germline CDR1 is SGHRS and CDR2 YFSETQ. J lost 2 bases, V lost 2 bases, and 10 bases had no gene match. The CDR3 region is CASSFSSGEGTYEQYF. The DNA for the CDR3 is TGCGCCAGCAGCTTTTCTAGCGGTGAGGGGACCTACGAGCAGTACTTC.

This clone appeared a few times. The V gene is TRBV10-1, the J gene TRBJ2-2; 7 bases map to TRBD1. The CDR3 contains 14 residues. Germline V CDR1 and CDR2: WNHNN, SYGVQD (reference sequence). Trimming cost V 10 bases and J 4 bases; bases outside gene matches: 9. The CDR3 DNA reads as TGCGCCACCGCGGCCGGGACAGCCACCGGGGAGCTGTTTTTT. Amino acids: CATAAGTATGELFF.

The chain recombines TRBV5-1 with TRBJ2-1; the match to TRBD2 covers 11 bases. Germline V lookup: CDR1 SGHRS, CDR2 YFSETQ. The CDR3 covers 14 residues. Germline trimming cut 5 bases from V and 8 bases from J; bases unmatched to any gene: 6. In DNA form, the CDR3 reads TGCGCCAGCAGGCCAACTAGCGGGAGAGATGAGCAGTTCTTC. This codes for CASRPTSGRDEQFF.

This chain links TRBV7-3 with TRBJ2-1; 12 bases align to TRBD2. Per the germline V gene, CDR1 is SGHTA and CDR2 is FQGTGA. This CDR3 has 16 residues. With 2 bases clipped from V and 4 bases from J, the junction kept 3 bases outside the gene matches. The CDR3 sequence is CASSLAGTSGYNEQFF. The CDR3 DNA sequence: TGTGCCAGCAGCTTAGCCGGGACTAGCGGGTACAATGAGCAGTTCTTC.

The genes are TRBV4-1 and TRBJ2-2; a weak D match, TRBD1 (6 bases). This CDR3 is 16 amino acids long. The V gene lost 0 bases and the J gene lost 6 bases, with 14 bases spanning the gap. Germline CDR1 MGHRA, CDR2 YSYEKL. As DNA, the CDR3 is TGCGCCAGCAGCCAAGAAGGGGGAAACTTCCCCGGGGAGCTGTTTTTT. Its protein product is CASSQEGGNFPGELFF.

This clone has a handful of counts. V gene TRBV7-6 combines with J gene TRBJ1-1; TRBD1 agrees at 7 bases. CDR1 SGHVS and CDR2 FNYEAQ come from the germline V gene. The ends lost 1 base at V and 4 bases at J; junction bases unmatched: 3. The CDR3 runs to 14 residues. CDR3 sequence (DNA): TGTGCCAGCAGCTTAGACCCAGGGGGCACTGAAGCTTTCTTT. Protein sequence: CASSLDPGGTEAFF. Together with reference TRBV7-6 and TRBJ1-1, the CDR3 gives the full variable domain: GAGVSQSPRYKVTKRGQDVALRCDPISGHVSLYWYRQALGQGPEFLTYFNYEAQQDKSGLPNDRFSAERPEGSISTLTIQRTEQRDSAMYRCASSLDPGGTEAFFGQGTRLTVV.

This clone was counted a few times. V gene TRBV2 combines with J gene TRBJ2-7, with 11 bases identical to TRBD1. Germline trimming cut 7 bases from V and 5 bases from J; bases unmatched to any gene: 4. CDR3 size: 13 residues. Germline CDR1 reads SNHLY; CDR2 reads FYNNEI. The CDR3 nucleotides are TGTGCCAGCACTCGGGACAGGGGGAACGAGCAGTACTTC. Protein product: CASTRDRGNEQYF.

The chain couples TRBV15 to TRBJ2-7; D is possibly TRBD2 (5 bases). The germline gives CDR1 LNHNV, CDR2 YYDKDF (reference sequence). The CDR3 runs to 15 residues. Trimming took 1 base from V and 8 from J, leaving 18 bases between them. For the CDR3, the DNA is TGTGCCACCAGCAGAGTAGGCAGCGGACCCCTCCAGCAGTACTTC. It encodes CATSRVGSGPLQQYF. Supplemented by reference TRBV15 and TRBJ2-7, the full variable domain reads DAMVIQNPRYQVTQFGKPVTLSCSQTLNHNVMYWYQQKSSQAPKLLFHYYDKDFNNEADTPDNFQSRRPNTSFCFLDIRSPGLGDTAMYLCATSRVGSGPLQQYFGPGTRLTVT.

The chain is built from TRBV4-3 and TRBJ2-1; the match to TRBD2 covers 9 bases. Per the germline V gene, CDR1 is LGHNA and CDR2 is YSLEER. CDR3 length: 16 residues. V dropped 3 bases and J dropped 5; count of bases not matched to a gene: 8. In DNA form, the CDR3 reads TGCGCCAGCAGCCACCTTAGCGGGAGAAGGGACAATGAGCAGTTCTTC. It encodes CASSHLSGRRDNEQFF.

The V gene is TRBV7-2, the J gene TRBJ1-6; possible D gene TRBD1, 6 bases. Trimming pared 5 bases from V and 8 bases from J, leaving 13 bases between. This CDR3 is built from 14 residues. CDR1 SGHTA and CDR2 FQGNSA come from the germline V gene. The CDR3: CASSIQGGDSPLHF. As DNA, the CDR3 is TGTGCCAGCAGCATACAGGGAGGGGATTCACCCCTCCACTTT. The complete variable domain, with remaining parts taken from reference TRBV7-2 and TRBJ1-6, reads GAGVSQSPSNKVTEKGKDVELRCDPISGHTALYWYRQSLGQGLEFLIYFQGNSAPDKSGLPSDRFSAERTGGSVSTLTIQRTQQEDSAVYLCASSIQGGDSPLHFGNGTRLTVT.